Below are 23 T cell receptor beta chains sequenced from a single sample in a study of OX40 agonist ivuxolimab in advanced cancers. TCRdb's table, derived via immunoSEQ multiplex PCR, lists solely in-frame clones and lacks some. The data hold fewer than 80,000 clones, with about nine tenths observed a single time. This sample comprised CD4+ or CD8+ T cells sorted from blood, obtained in a trial of the OX40 agonist ivuxolimab. The receptors were sampled from an adult with an advanced solid tumor such as melanoma, head and neck, liver or kidney cancer.

V and J are TRBV18 and TRBJ2-7, with 8 bases fitting TRBD2. The V and J ends lost 2 bases and 2 bases, in that order; junction bases with no gene match: 5. From germline, CDR1 is KGHSH and CDR2 LQKENI. CDR3 length equals 15 residues. CDR3 amino acids: CASSPGSGSTYEQYF. The CDR3, as DNA: TGTGCCAGCTCACCAGGCAGCGGGAGTACCTACGAGCAGTACTTC.

Here the CDR3 reads CASSNSGTGKTGELFF. CDR3 sequence (DNA): TGTGCCAGTAGCAACTCCGGGACAGGGAAGACCGGGGAGCTGTTTTTT. The chain links TRBV19 to TRBJ2-2, with 9 bases aligning to TRBD1. Trimming at V came to 6 bases and at J to 5 bases, leaving 10 bases not matched to a gene. The CDR3 length is 16 residues. Germline CDR1 reads LNHDA; CDR2 reads SQIVND (reference sequence). Filled out from reference TRBV19 and TRBJ2-2, the complete variable domain reads DGGITQSPKYLFRKEGQNVTLSCEQNLNHDAMYWYRQDPGQGLRLIYYSQIVNDFQKGDIAEGYSVSREKKESFPLTVTSAQKNPTAFYLCASSNSGTGKTGELFFGEGSRLTVL.

This chain links TRBV4-3 with TRBJ2-7; TRBD1 aligns across 7 bases. V dropped 4 bases and J dropped 0; count of bases not matched to a gene: 3. CDR3 length: 14 residues. CDR1 and CDR2 (germline): LGHNA, YSLEER. CDR3 residues: CASSPGQSSYEQYF. CDR3 coding DNA: TGCGCCAGCAGCCCGGGACAGAGCTCCTACGAGCAGTACTTC.

The chain joins TRBV6-5 to TRBJ2-3, with D uncertain. Trimming removed 0 bases from V and 2 bases from J, with 9 bases in between. Germline V CDR1 and CDR2: MNHEY, SVGAGI. The CDR3 length is 15 residues. This CDR3 reads CASSYSGPDTDTQYF. For the CDR3, the DNA is TGTGCCAGCAGTTACTCAGGACCTGACACAGATACGCAGTATTTT.

This rearrangement joins TRBV5-1 to TRBJ1-5, with 7 bases identical to TRBD1. The CDR3 totals 15 residues. The ends lost 4 bases at V and 3 bases at J; junction bases unmatched: 7. CDR1 is SGHRS and CDR2 is YFSETQ in the germline V gene. The CDR3 sequence is CASSQGDSFNQPQHF. The CDR3, as DNA: TGCGCCAGCAGCCAAGGGGACAGTTTCAATCAGCCCCAGCATTTT.

This sequence joins TRBV19 and TRBJ2-3; 12 bases are a match to TRBD2. CDR3 length: 18 residues. V gave up 3 bases and J gave up 6 bases; unmatched junction bases: 13. CDR1 and CDR2 (germline): LNHDA, SQIVND (reference sequence). The CDR3 region has the DNA TGTGCCAGTAGTATTGAGGTGACTAGCGGGAGCGGTGCGGATACGCAGTATTTT. Protein product: CASSIEVTSGSGADTQYF.

The chain employs TRBV4-2 and TRBJ2-1; D uncertain. Looked up from germline, CDR1 is LGHNA and CDR2 is YNFKEQ. The V end was cut by 7 bases, the J end by 6 bases, with 7 bases between. CDR3 length: 11 amino acids. The DNA of the CDR3 is TGTGCCAGCACTCATACCAATGAGCAGTTCTTC. Its protein is CASTHTNEQFF.

The rearrangement uses TRBV19 and TRBJ2-1; 7 bases match TRBD1. Trimming cost V 7 bases and J 6 bases; bases outside gene matches: 0. Germline V lookup: CDR1 LNHDA, CDR2 SQIVND (reference sequence). The CDR3 runs 11 residues. The DNA for the CDR3 is TGTGCCAGTAACAGGGGCAATGAGCAGTTCTTC. Protein product: CASNRGNEQFF.

The chain couples TRBV6-4 to TRBJ1-1, with D uncertain. CDR1 and CDR2 (germline): MRHNA, SNTAGT. Trimming stripped 6 bases from V and 0 bases from J, with 17 bases between. The CDR3 is made up of 16 amino acids. The CDR3, as DNA: TGTGCCAGCAGAATGGGGAACAGACTTATGAACACTGAAGCTTTCTTT. It specifies CASRMGNRLMNTEAFF.

A single count supports this clone. V gene TRBV27 combines with J gene TRBJ2-2; 12 positions match TRBD2. V trimming: 0 bases; J trimming: 5 bases; junction bases outside the gene matches: 1. In germline, CDR1 is MNHEY, CDR2 SMNVEV (reference sequence). The CDR3 has 16 amino acids. The CDR3 spells CASSLSTSGSTGELFF. The CDR3 DNA reads TGTGCCAGCAGTTTATCGACTAGCGGGAGTACCGGGGAGCTGTTTTTT.

The CDR3 DNA follows: TGTGCCAGCAGCTTAGGACTAGCGGGAGGGACGGAGACCCAGTACTTC. Its translation: CASSLGLAGGTETQYF. V and J are TRBV13 and TRBJ2-5, with 13 bases aligning to TRBD2. This CDR3 has 16 amino acids. Germline loops: CDR1 PRHDT, CDR2 FYEKMQ (reference sequence). Trimming removed 0 bases from V and 5 bases from J; junction bases left unmatched: 3.

The rearrangement uses TRBV19 and TRBJ2-2, with D possibly matching TRBD2 (6 bases). CDR3 length: 17 amino acids. Germline V CDR1 and CDR2: LNHDA, SQIVND (reference sequence). Trimming took 6 bases from V and 4 from J, leaving 21 bases between them. The CDR3 DNA is TGTGCCAGTAGATCAAACTTCCTCGGGAGTGGCACCGGGGAGCTGTTTTTT. It encodes CASRSNFLGSGTGELFF. Based on the CDR3 plus reference TRBV19 and TRBJ2-2, the full variable domain is DGGITQSPKYLFRKEGQNVTLSCEQNLNHDAMYWYRQDPGQGLRLIYYSQIVNDFQKGDIAEGYSVSREKKESFPLTVTSAQKNPTAFYLCASRSNFLGSGTGELFFGEGSRLTVL.

A word on this clone: Other DNA variants within this sample encode the same CDR3. V and J are TRBV4-1 and TRBJ2-1; possible D gene TRBD1, 5 bases. V lost 4 bases and J lost 10, with 20 bases in between. The CDR3 extends over 15 amino acids. CDR1 MGHRA and CDR2 YSYEKL come from the germline V gene. The CDR3 spells CASSRGSSAQGEQFF. The CDR3 coding sequence is TGCGCCAGCAGCCGAGGATCTAGTGCCCAGGGCGAGCAGTTCTTC.

The V and J genes are TRBV19 and TRBJ1-4; unclear D gene. V was clipped by 4 bases and J by 7 bases, with 7 bases between them. This CDR3 has 12 residues. The germline CDR1 and CDR2 sequences are LNHDA and SQIVND (reference sequence). This CDR3 reads CASSRRAEKLFF. CDR3 nucleotide sequence: TGTGCCAGTAGTAGAAGGGCTGAAAAACTGTTTTTT.

This clone was counted once. V usage is TRBV10-1 and J usage is TRBJ2-2; D is unclear. The CDR3 loop spans 17 amino acids. V was shortened by 5 bases and J by 2 bases, with 18 bases between the two germline ends. CDR1 and CDR2 from the germline V gene are WNHNN and SYGVQD (reference sequence). The chain's CDR3 is CASSPLSGRSNTGELFF. Written as DNA, the CDR3 is TGCGCCAGCAGTCCCCTTTCGGGCCGGTCAAACACCGGGGAGCTGTTTTTT.

This clone was picked up one time. The V call is TRBV19, the J call TRBJ1-1; possible D gene TRBD1, 6 bases. CDR1 LNHDA and CDR2 SQIVND come from the germline V gene (reference sequence). Trimming stripped 3 bases from V and 5 bases from J, with 13 bases between. The CDR3 runs 14 residues. The CDR3, as DNA: TGTGCCAGTAGTATGAGGGGGAAGTGGACTGAAGCTTTCTTT. The encoded protein is CASSMRGKWTEAFF.

The rearrangement uses TRBV7-2 and TRBJ1-1; maybe TRBD1 (5 bases). Trimming left V 1 base short and J 1 base short, with 10 bases between. CDR1 and CDR2 from the germline V gene are SGHTA and FQGNSA. This CDR3 is 15 amino acids long. This CDR3 reads CASSLVETANTEAFF. CDR3 coding DNA: TGTGCCAGCAGCTTAGTAGAGACAGCGAACACTGAAGCTTTCTTT.

The rearrangement joins TRBV6-5 to TRBJ1-2; D gene uncertain. Trimming took off 5 bases at V and 4 bases at J, with 8 bases between the two ends. Per germline, CDR1 MNHEY and CDR2 SVGAGI. The CDR3 is made up of 12 amino acids. The CDR3 region is CASSVMGYGYTF. CDR3 nucleotide sequence: TGTGCCAGCAGTGTAATGGGCTATGGCTACACCTTC.

This clone has a handful of counts. The chain is built from TRBV2 and TRBJ2-2, with D uncertain. Trimming stripped 7 bases from V and 0 bases from J, with 0 bases between. CDR3 length equals 11 residues. Looked up from germline, CDR1 is SNHLY and CDR2 is FYNNEI. The CDR3 DNA reads as TGTGCCAGCACGAACACCGGGGAGCTGTTTTTT. It codes for CASTNTGELFF. The full variable domain, in which reference TRBV2 and TRBJ2-2 provide the parts outside the CDR3, is EPEVTQTPSHQVTQMGQEVILRCVPISNHLYFYWYRQILGQKVEFLVSFYNNEISEKSEIFDDQFSVERPDGSNFTLKIRSTKLEDSAMYFCASTNTGELFFGEGSRLTVL.

The rearrangement joins TRBV27 to TRBJ2-2, with D unclear. The germline V gene encodes CDR1 MNHEY and CDR2 SMNVEV (reference sequence). V lost 2 bases and J 2 bases, leaving 0 bases between the germline ends. CDR3 length equals 12 residues. This chain's CDR3 is CASSLNTGELFF. As DNA, the CDR3 is TGTGCCAGCAGTTTAAACACCGGGGAGCTGTTTTTT.

V usage is TRBV6-5 and J usage is TRBJ2-5; D not resolved. V lost 6 bases, J lost 2 bases, and 4 bases lay in between. Germline assignment: CDR1 MNHEY and CDR2 SVGAGI. The CDR3 length is 11 residues. This chain's CDR3 is CASSTQETQYF. CDR3 DNA sequence: TGTGCCAGCAGCACACAAGAGACCCAGTACTTC.

CDR3 DNA sequence: TGTGCCAGCAGTTTTTTGGGGACAAATAACTATGGCTACACCTTC. Encoded protein: CASSFLGTNNYGYTF. The V and J genes are TRBV27 and TRBJ1-2, with D perhaps TRBD1 (6 bases). V lost 3 bases, J lost 1 base, and 12 bases lay in between. This CDR3 spans 15 amino acids. Germline CDR1 and CDR2: MNHEY and SMNVEV (reference sequence).

The chain carries TRBV1 and TRBJ2-1; the table's D gene call, TRBD2, was not cross checked with the DNA. TRBV1 is a known pseudogene. The CDR3 is 16 residues long. The CDR3 nucleotides read TGCACCAGCAGCCCAAGGCTAGCGGGAGGGGGAAATGAGCAGTTCTTC. Translated, it gives CTSSPRLAGGGNEQFF.